These 13 T cell receptor beta chains share one sample of origin, sequenced in a study of T cells in Graves' hyperthyroidism and ophthalmopathy (dated by TCRdb to the late 2010s). The receptor library was made with multiplex PCR. The sequencing machine was an Illumina HiSeq 2000. TCR beta CDR3 regions were amplified from RNA transcripts. For the first round of RT-PCR on the TCR CDR3, the HTBI primer set was used together with the Qiagen OneStep RT-PCR kit. TCRdb trimmed the raw reads at Q25, called clones with MiXCR and kept productive beta chains. CDR3 protein sequences are deduplicated, and each keeps its most common genes and DNA. Within this sample are 600,000 to 900,000 distinct CDR3 sequences, with less than 20% of them counted one time only. Clones ranked in the top ten supply 8.4% of the sample. Material: blood. The receptors derive from a man between 18 and 29 years old with Graves' hyperthyroidism.

This clonotype has a single count. V gene TRBV4-3 combines with J gene TRBJ1-6; D might be TRBD1 (6 bases). Deletions cut 4 bases from V and 6 bases from J, with 13 bases between. The CDR3 loop spans 15 amino acids. CDR1 is LGHNA and CDR2 is YSLEER in the germline V gene. The CDR3 DNA is TGCGCCAGCAGCCGAGGACAGATGCGTAATTCACCCCTCCACTTT. It is translated as CASSRGQMRNSPLHF.

The sample holds many counts of this clonotype. The genes are TRBV28 and TRBJ2-2, with D tentatively TRBD1 or TRBD2 (6 bases each). CDR1 and CDR2 from the germline V gene are MDHEN and SYDVKM. Trimming cost V 5 bases and J 4 bases, with 14 bases left between them. The CDR3 is 15 residues long. The CDR3 region is CASSGPGEVTGELFF. The CDR3 DNA reads TGTGCCAGCAGTGGCCCAGGGGAGGTCACCGGGGAGCTGTTTTTT.

This rearrangement joins TRBV5-6 to TRBJ2-2; no firm D call. The CDR3 has 12 residues. Germline loops: CDR1 SGHDT, CDR2 YYEEEE. V lost 5 bases, J lost 7 bases, and 9 bases lay in between. CDR3 sequence (DNA): TGTGCCAGCAGGGACCCCTTCGGGGAGCTGTTTTTT. This gives the protein CASRDPFGELFF.

The V gene is TRBV6-1, the J gene TRBJ2-5, with 7 bases matching TRBD1. V was clipped by 6 bases and J by 3 bases; unmatched bases: 10. Looked up from germline, CDR1 is MNHNS and CDR2 is SASEGT. This CDR3 has 15 amino acids. The CDR3 loop reads CASRPYDRDKETQYF. In DNA, the CDR3 is TGTGCCAGCAGACCTTATGACAGGGATAAAGAGACCCAGTACTTC.

Turning to this clonotype: The junction departs from germline at one end; a sequencing error may be responsible. The chain links TRBV20-1 to TRBJ2-5; tentatively, D is TRBD2 (7 bases). The CDR3 length is 15 residues. Germline V gene lookup returns CDR1 DFQATT and CDR2 SNEGSKA (reference sequence). The CDR3 loop is CSASPGGDRRETLYF. Here the CDR3 DNA reads TGCAGTGCTAGTCCGGGGGGCGATAGGCGAGAGACCCTGTACTTC.

This clonotype was counted many times. The gene calls are TRBV18 and TRBJ2-7; TRBD2 might be the D (5 bases). Trimming removed 3 bases from V and 3 bases from J, with 15 bases in between. CDR3 length: 15 amino acids. CDR1 is KGHSH, CDR2 LQKENI, per germline. This CDR3 is CASSPEAGPVYEQYF. In DNA form, the CDR3 reads TGTGCCAGCTCACCGGAGGCGGGCCCCGTCTACGAGCAGTACTTC.

This chain links TRBV29-1 with TRBJ2-3; 8 nucleotides align to TRBD2. The CDR3 has 14 amino acids. Trimming at V came to 6 bases and at J to 4 bases, leaving 9 bases not matched to a gene. Germline CDR1 is SQVTM and CDR2 is ANQGSEA. CDR3 region: CSVLAGWGADTQYF. CDR3 DNA sequence: TGCAGCGTCTTAGCGGGGTGGGGGGCAGATACGCAGTATTTT.

At least ten counts were recorded for this clonotype. J is TRBJ2-5 and V is TRBV2, with unresolved D. This CDR3 contains 10 residues. The germline V and J ends were trimmed by 0 bases and 12 bases, with 5 bases remaining between them. The V gene's germline CDR1 is SNHLY and CDR2 FYNNEI. The CDR3 DNA follows: TGTGCCAGCAGTGAAGCGCTAAAGTACTTC. This sequence encodes CASSEALKYF.

This clonotype showed up many times. J is TRBJ2-7 and V is TRBV12-3 or TRBV12-4; D is undetermined. The germline V and J ends were trimmed by 3 bases and 3 bases, with 6 bases remaining between them. The CDR3 covers 12 residues. CDR3 in amino acids: CASSFNVYEQYF. Written as DNA, the CDR3 is TGTGCCAGCAGTTTTAACGTCTACGAGCAGTACTTC.

The chain uses TRBV12-3 or TRBV12-4 and TRBJ1-2; 9 nucleotides align to TRBD1. The CDR3 is made up of 15 amino acids. Losses at the gene ends were 4 bases for V and 3 bases for J; bases not matched to a gene: 6. CDR3 protein: CASSSRGQGDYGYTF. Here the CDR3 DNA reads TGTGCCAGCAGTTCCCGGGGACAGGGAGACTATGGCTACACCTTC.

This clonotype occurred many times. This chain joins TRBV30 and TRBJ2-6; D unclear. Trimming removed 7 bases from V and 1 base from J, with 8 bases in between. Germline CDR1 is GTSNPN and CDR2 is SVGIG (reference sequence). The CDR3 length is 13 residues. The CDR3 region is CAYPSSGANVLTF. As DNA, the CDR3 is TGTGCCTATCCCTCATCTGGGGCCAACGTCCTGACTTTC.

CDR3 loop: CASSYFSGTPFSNQPQHF. In DNA, the CDR3 is TGTGCCAGCAGTTACTTTTCCGGGACACCTTTTAGCAATCAGCCCCAGCATTTT. This chain joins TRBV6-2 or TRBV6-3 and TRBJ1-5; TRBD1 might be the D (6 bases). Trimming left V 1 base short and J 0 bases short, with 16 bases between. Germline V gene data show CDR1 as MNHEY and CDR2 as SVGEGT. There are 18 residues in the CDR3.

This clonotype was observed a few times. The CDR3 sequence is CASSQALAPNEQFF. For the CDR3, the DNA is TGTGCCAGCAGCCAAGCGCTAGCGCCCAATGAGCAGTTCTTC. The chain links TRBV7-2 to TRBJ2-1; maybe TRBD2 (6 bases). The CDR3 is 14 residues long. Between the trimmed V and J ends, which lost 5 bases and 6 bases, there was a span of 14 bases. Looked up from germline, CDR1 is SGHTA and CDR2 is FQGNSA. The full variable domain, in which reference TRBV7-2 and TRBJ2-1 provide the parts outside the CDR3, is GAGVSQSPSNKVTEKGKDVELRCDPISGHTALYWYRQSLGQGLEFLIYFQGNSAPDKSGLPSDRFSAERTGGSVSTLTIQRTQQEDSAVYLCASSQALAPNEQFFGPGTRLTVL.